The 4 T cell receptor beta chains below were found in one sample sequenced in a study of regulatory T cells in long-lasting Graves disease (dated by TCRdb to the early 2020s). The time point tag for this specimen amounts to: newly diagnosed GD, antithyroid drugs for less than 3 months. RNA was extracted from PBMCs in TRIzol for both TCR sequencing and RNA sequencing. The method was multiplex PCR. Sequencing was performed on an Illumina HiSeq 4000. To build TCR beta libraries, CDR3 regions were amplified by Arm-PCR using iRepertoire HTBI primers. Using fastp trimming at Q25 and MiXCR clonotype assembly, TCRdb reanalyzed the public sequencing data and kept in-frame beta chains. Identical CDR3 proteins give one entry, which carries the most common genes and DNA. The sample records about 420,000 distinct CDR3 sequences, about a sixth of which are singletons. The top ten clones comprise about 23% of the sample.

These same data were also listed under a study on T cells in Graves' hyperthyroidism and ophthalmopathy.

This material consisted of peripheral blood mononuclear cells (PBMCs), taken at new diagnosis, from a patient treated with antithyroid drugs. These receptors came from a woman younger than 35 with Graves disease. Donor details come from another sample of the same person, matched by shared clones.

The table lists this clonotype with many counts. The V call is TRBV7-9, the J call TRBJ2-7; no firm D call. Trimming cost V 2 bases and J 3 bases, with 11 bases left between them. The CDR3 has 14 amino acids. The germline CDR1 and CDR2 sequences are SEHNR and FQNEAQ (reference sequence). CDR3 sequence (DNA): TGTGCCAGCAGCTTAAACTATGGCAGCTACGAGCAGTACTTC. It translates to CASSLNYGSYEQYF.

This clonotype was seen many times. The V gene is TRBV3-1, the J gene TRBJ1-4; a possible D gene is TRBD1 (5 bases). Trimming removed 1 base from V and 2 bases from J, with 11 bases in between. The CDR3 runs to 16 residues. Per the germline V gene, CDR1 is LGHDT and CDR2 is YNNKEL (reference sequence). The chain's CDR3 is CASSQVGGKTNEKLFF. Written as DNA, the CDR3 is TGTGCCAGCAGCCAAGTGGGGGGGAAGACTAATGAAAAACTGTTTTTT.

In this sample, this clonotype turned up a few times. The CDR3 DNA follows: TGTGCCAGCAGCGTAACGGGGATCGCCGGGGAGCTGTTTTTT. This encodes CASSVTGIAGELFF. The V and J genes are TRBV9 and TRBJ2-2, with D possibly matching TRBD2 (5 bases). The V gene's germline CDR1 is SGDLS and CDR2 YYNGEE. CDR3 length: 14 amino acids. Trimming removed 1 base at V and 6 bases at J, with 10 bases between.

This clonotype was recorded at least ten times. The chain uses TRBV6-2 or TRBV6-3 and TRBJ2-7, with D tentatively TRBD2 (6 bases). Germline V gene sequence: CDR1 MNHEY, CDR2 SVGEGT. The CDR3 contains 17 residues. Trimming pared 0 bases from V and 4 bases from J, leaving 19 bases between. The CDR3: CASSYSNSGRYFYEQYF. The DNA of the CDR3 is TGTGCCAGCAGTTACTCGAACAGCGGGCGCTACTTTTACGAGCAGTACTTC.